Sequencing of this TCR beta chain was carried out in a study of T-cell reconstitution after alpha-beta-depleted transplantation in children. The authors prepared the TCRbeta library with unique molecular identifiers. Each CDR3 protein gets one entry after TCRdb re-called the PCR reads with MiXCR. The sample contains roughly 100,000 distinct CDR3 sequences, roughly 8% of which appear only once. This clonotype showed up many times. The CDR3 loop spans 14 amino acids. Trimming shortened V by 2 bases and J by 4 bases, and 11 bases separated the two germline ends. Germline lookup yields CDR1 GTSNPN and CDR2 SVGIG (reference sequence).

This chain links TRBV30 with TRBJ1-4, with a tentative D call TRBD1 (5 bases). The sequencing used PBMCs from the stem cell graft donor, collected from the stem cell graft. The clonotype originates from a human donor who donated a stem cell graft to a child with congenital amegakaryocytic thrombocytopenia. The CDR3 is CAWSRDGLNEKLFF. The CDR3 nucleotides are TGTGCCTGGAGTAGGGACGGACTTAATGAAAAACTGTTTTTT.